This TCR beta chain was recovered during a study of T cell clusters in autoimmune cytopenias. Overall study: Per sample, median TRB depth was approximately 52,000 reads, yielding a median around 2,400 distinct clonotypes.

The length of the CDR3 is 15 residues. Germline CDR1 is LNHDA and CDR2 is SQIVND (reference sequence). TRB was amplified from about 250 ng of peripheral blood genomic DNA per sample. TRB rearrangements were amplified by touch-down multiplex PCR with mixed TRB-A/B primers. One entry per CDR3 protein, without DNA, is what TCRdb gives after re-calling the multiplex PCR reads. The sample data list around 5,400 distinct CDR3 sequences. Study-level results: TRB repertoire shifts in secondary cytopenia and chronic lymphocytic leukemia mostly reflected lymphoma, not autoimmunity. Comparing secondary cytopenia with chronic lymphocytic leukemia showed no cluster-lack signature, apparently masked by lymphoma repertoire.

This clonotype shows up as medium-sized (0.01 to 0.1%) by frequency. The antigen is undetermined. Input material: peripheral blood. The clonotype was recovered from a human donor with an autoimmune cytopenia or autoimmune hepatitis (not recorded which). The rearrangement joins TRBV19 to TRBJ1-3; TCRdb designates TRBD1, a call that cannot be tested without DNA. CDR3 sequence reads: CASSTPGQGANTIYF.